This T cell receptor (beta chain) comes out of a study of cytomegalovirus exposure and HLA in healthy donors. Study observations and caveats: Solely CMV serostatus was available to characterize immune exposure. A later analysis showed that HLA-associated TCR beta chains had undergone more clonal expansion than equally common others. Most TCR sequences showed up rarely, but some public TCRs showed up in many donors.

Researchers ran the PCR with 60 Vbeta and 13 Jbeta primers. The table came from immunoSEQ multiplex PCR; TCRdb's copy has only in-frame clones and leaves some out. The repertoire holds roughly 130,000 clones, with approximately 75% as singletons. There are 16 residues in the CDR3. Germline values: CDR1 GTSNPN, CDR2 SVGIG (reference sequence). V lost 1 base and J 3 bases, leaving 16 bases between the germline ends. Notes on this clone: Its antigen is still unknown.

The TCR was taken from a woman in her 40s in good health and CMV-seropositive. The specimen was PBMCs. V usage is TRBV30 and J usage is TRBJ1-5, with D perhaps TRBD1 (5 bases). Here the CDR3 DNA reads TGTGCCTGGAGTGGACCGTCCAGACAGTCCAATCAGCCCCAGCATTTT. Protein product: CAWSGPSRQSNQPQHF.